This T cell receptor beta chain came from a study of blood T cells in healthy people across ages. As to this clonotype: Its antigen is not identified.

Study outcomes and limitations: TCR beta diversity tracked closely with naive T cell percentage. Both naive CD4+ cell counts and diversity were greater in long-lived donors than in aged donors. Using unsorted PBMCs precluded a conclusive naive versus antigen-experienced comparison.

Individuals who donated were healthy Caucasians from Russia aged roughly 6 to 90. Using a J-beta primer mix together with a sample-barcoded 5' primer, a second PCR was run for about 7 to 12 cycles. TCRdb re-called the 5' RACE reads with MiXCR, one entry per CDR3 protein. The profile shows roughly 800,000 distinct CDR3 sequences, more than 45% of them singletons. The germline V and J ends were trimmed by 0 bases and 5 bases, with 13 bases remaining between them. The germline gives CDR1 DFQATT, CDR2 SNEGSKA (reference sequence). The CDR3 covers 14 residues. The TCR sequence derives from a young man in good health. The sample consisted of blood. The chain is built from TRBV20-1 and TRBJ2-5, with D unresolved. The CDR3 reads CSARDLIQTETQYF. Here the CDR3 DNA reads TGCAGTGCTAGAGACCTCATCCAGACGGAGACCCAGTACTTC.